Each of the 16 T cell receptor beta chains below was sequenced from the same sample in a study of blood T cell repertoires in COVID-19 (dated by TCRdb to the early 2020s). The library came from the immunoSEQ multiplex PCR assay. TCRdb mirrors the immuneACCESS table, restricted to in-frame sequences. Some clones are absent from its copies; in checked studies, under half trace to an unresolved V gene, and the reason for the others is unknown. Counted in this sample were a few hundred thousand clones; around 82% of them appeared once. The ten largest make up nearly 7.5% of the sample. Sequencing was done on a sample of PBMCs or T cells enriched from blood (not recorded which). All receptors come from a woman aged 40 to 50 with acute COVID-19.

This clone appeared a few times. The gene calls are TRBV14 and TRBJ1-6, with D unclear. This CDR3 has 14 residues. With 6 bases removed from V and 0 bases from J, the gap between germline ends came to 6 bases. Looked up from germline, CDR1 is SGHDN and CDR2 is FVKESK. The CDR3 here is CASRTSSYNSPLHF. The CDR3 nucleotides are TGTGCCAGCAGAACTAGCTCCTATAATTCACCCCTCCACTTT.

The V gene is TRBV5-1, the J gene TRBJ1-4; possible D gene TRBD1, 6 bases. Trimming took 1 base from V and 7 from J, leaving 11 bases between them. The CDR3 has 14 amino acids. Germline V lookup: CDR1 SGHRS, CDR2 YFSETQ. CDR3 DNA: TGCGCCAGCAGCTTGTTCAGGGGCGGTGAAAAACTGTTTTTT. This encodes CASSLFRGGEKLFF.

This chain connects TRBV5-6 to TRBJ2-3; the match to TRBD1 covers 8 bases. The CDR3 runs 15 residues. Germline V gene sequence: CDR1 SGHDT, CDR2 YYEEEE. Germline trimming cut 4 bases from V and 6 bases from J; bases unmatched to any gene: 10. The CDR3 DNA is TGTGCCAGCAGCCGAGACAGGGGTTCGTCGGATACGCAGTATTTT. Amino acid sequence: CASSRDRGSSDTQYF.

The V and J genes are TRBV5-1 and TRBJ1-2; D gene uncertain. Trimming pared 0 bases from V and 8 bases from J, leaving 14 bases between. This CDR3 is built from 14 residues. The germline V gene has CDR1 SGHRS and CDR2 YFSETQ. The CDR3 spells CASSLEVSAIGYTF. In DNA, the CDR3 is TGCGCCAGCAGCTTGGAGGTGAGCGCCATCGGCTACACCTTC.

The CDR3 reads CASRGAYWTSTDTQYF. DNA of the CDR3: TGTGCCAGCAGAGGGGCGTATTGGACCAGCACAGATACGCAGTATTTT. The chain couples TRBV27 to TRBJ2-3; a possible D gene is TRBD1 (5 bases). The CDR3 length is 16 residues. The ends were cut back, 6 bases at V and 0 bases at J, with 16 bases in the middle. Germline CDR1 MNHEY, CDR2 SMNVEV (reference sequence).

The J gene is TRBJ1-1, the V gene TRBV27; the D is unclear. The CDR3 totals 13 residues. V was trimmed by 2 bases and J by 6 bases, leaving 10 bases between them. Per the germline V gene, CDR1 is MNHEY and CDR2 is SMNVEV (reference sequence). The CDR3 coding sequence is TGTGCCAGCAGTTTACGAGGGAGTGCTGAAGCTTTCTTT. Amino acids: CASSLRGSAEAFF.

The genes are TRBV19 and TRBJ2-1; 7 nucleotides match TRBD1. Germline assignment: CDR1 LNHDA and CDR2 SQIVND (reference sequence). With V trimmed by 9 bases and J by 1 base, 6 bases remained unmatched. There are 14 residues in the CDR3. The chain's CDR3 is CASADRRSYNEQFF. The DNA for the CDR3 is TGTGCCAGCGCGGACAGGCGATCCTACAATGAGCAGTTCTTC.

The chain recombines TRBV19 with TRBJ2-7, with a tentative D call TRBD1 (5 bases). CDR3 length: 14 amino acids. Germline V gene lookup returns CDR1 LNHDA and CDR2 SQIVND (reference sequence). V was cut by 4 bases and J by 6 bases, with 16 bases left in between. The CDR3 DNA sequence: TGTGCCAGTAGTACCAGGGTATTGAGTGCCGAGCAGTACTTC. Translated, it gives CASSTRVLSAEQYF.

J is TRBJ1-1 and V is TRBV7-3; 8 bases match TRBD1. The V gene's germline CDR1 is SGHTA and CDR2 FQGTGA. The CDR3 has 14 amino acids. V lost 5 bases and J lost 1; bases outside the gene matches: 3. In DNA, the CDR3 is TGTGCCAGCAGCCTACAGGGGGGGAACACTGAAGCTTTCTTT. Translation gives CASSLQGGNTEAFF.

The CDR3 DNA reads TGTGCCAGCAGCGACACTAGCGGGGGTTACGAGCAGTACTTC. Protein: CASSDTSGGYEQYF. This chain links TRBV9 with TRBJ2-7; TRBD2 matches at 11 bases. Trimming cost V 3 bases and J 4 bases; bases outside gene matches: 3. CDR3 size: 14 residues. Germline assignment: CDR1 SGDLS and CDR2 YYNGEE. The full variable domain, with the rest looked up from reference TRBV9 and TRBJ2-7, is DSGVTQTPKHLITATGQRVTLRCSPRSGDLSVYWYQQSLDQGLQFLIQYYNGEERAKGNILERFSAQQFPDLHSELNLSSLELGDSALYFCASSDTSGGYEQYFGPGTRLTVT.

The chain combines TRBV2 with TRBJ2-3; D perhaps matches TRBD1 (6 bases). V lost 0 bases, J lost 4 bases, and 11 bases lay in between. CDR1 is SNHLY, CDR2 FYNNEI, per germline. This CDR3 spans 15 amino acids. The CDR3 bases are TGTGCCAGCAGTGAAGCGCTCAGGGGTTCAGATACGCAGTATTTT. Protein: CASSEALRGSDTQYF.

This chain connects TRBV24-1 to TRBJ1-1, with D hard to call. The CDR3 totals 13 residues. Germline V gives CDR1 KGHDR, CDR2 SFDVKD. Between the trimmed V and J ends, which lost 5 bases and 6 bases, there was a span of 12 bases. For the CDR3, the DNA is TGTGCCACCAGTGCCCTGGACTTCTCTGAAGCTTTCTTT. It yields the protein CATSALDFSEAFF.

The V and J genes are TRBV5-6 and TRBJ2-7; TRBD2 matches 9 bases. CDR3 length: 16 amino acids. From germline, CDR1 is SGHDT and CDR2 YYEEEE. V lost 0 bases, J lost 3 bases, and 7 bases stayed unmatched. DNA for the CDR3: TGTGCCAGCAGCTTGGGGCGGGAGGGAATGAGCTACGAGCAGTACTTC. Translation: CASSLGREGMSYEQYF.

In DNA form, the CDR3 reads TGTGCCAGCAGTTTTTGGGGACAGCTCTACGAGCAGTACTTC. Its translation: CASSFWGQLYEQYF. The chain joins TRBV28 to TRBJ2-7; 7 bases match TRBD1. The germline CDR1 and CDR2 sequences are MDHEN and SYDVKM. The CDR3 is 14 amino acids. V shed 3 bases, J shed 3 bases, and the junction held 5 bases outside the gene matches. The full variable domain, in which reference TRBV28 and TRBJ2-7 provide the parts outside the CDR3, is DVKVTQSSRYLVKRTGEKVFLECVQDMDHENMFWYRQDPGLGLRLIYFSYDVKMKEKGDIPEGYSVSREKKERFSLILESASTNQTSMYLCASSFWGQLYEQYFGPGTRLTVT.

The V and J genes are TRBV7-6 and TRBJ1-5, with D perhaps TRBD1 (6 bases). V lost 1 base and J 0 bases, leaving 13 bases between the germline ends. CDR3 length: 17 amino acids. The germline V gene encodes CDR1 SGHVS and CDR2 FNYEAQ. Written as DNA, the CDR3 is TGTGCCAGCAGCTTAGTGTCGAGGGGGTATAGCAATCAGCCCCAGCATTTT. Encoded protein: CASSLVSRGYSNQPQHF.

In the case of this clone: The sample contains more than one DNA sequence encoding this CDR3. The rearrangement joins TRBV9 to TRBJ2-3, with 7 bases lining up with TRBD1. With 0 bases clipped from V and 3 bases from J, the junction kept 7 bases outside the gene matches. Germline V gene sequence: CDR1 SGDLS, CDR2 YYNGEE. The CDR3 contains 16 residues. The CDR3 nucleotides are TGTGCCAGCAGCGTAGAATCGGGGACAGTGACAGATACGCAGTATTTT. This encodes CASSVESGTVTDTQYF.